A single sample is the source of the 9 T cell receptor beta chains below, sequenced in a study of T cell clonotyping in hematopoietic cell transplantation. Sequencing used immunoSEQ multiplex PCR; TCRdb keeps in-frame clones, though not all of them. The profile covers over 35,000 clones, with 80% to 90% appearing a single time and roughly 2% taken by the ten largest. The sequencing sample was made of peripheral blood mononuclear cells. The receptors shown here come from a woman in her 40s in good health. Some clones in this sample may be carry-over from other donors' samples.

The rearrangement joins TRBV28 to TRBJ2-4, with D perhaps TRBD1 (5 bases). Looked up from germline, CDR1 is MDHEN and CDR2 is SYDVKM. There are 13 residues in the CDR3. Deletions cut 3 bases from V and 9 bases from J, with 12 bases between. In DNA form, the CDR3 reads TGTGCCAGCAGTTTGACAGCATCGGGCATTCAGTACTTC. Residues: CASSLTASGIQYF.

The rearrangement uses TRBV15 and TRBJ1-2; a weak D match, TRBD1 (6 bases). V was pared by 0 bases and J by 8 bases, with 16 bases between. The CDR3 has 15 amino acids. Germline V gene sequence: CDR1 LNHNV, CDR2 YYDKDF (reference sequence). The CDR3 DNA reads as TGTGCCACCAGCAGAGATTTAGCGGGGGCGAAGGGCTACACCTTC. It codes for CATSRDLAGAKGYTF.

The chain recombines TRBV7-8 with TRBJ2-7; 11 bases align to TRBD2. V was clipped by 0 bases and J by 0 bases; unmatched bases: 13. The CDR3 sequence is 20 residues long. Germline V gives CDR1 SGHVS, CDR2 FQNEAQ. Here the CDR3 reads CASSLATSGSRGRDSYEQYF. DNA for the CDR3: TGTGCCAGCAGCTTAGCAACTAGCGGGAGTCGGGGACGAGACTCCTACGAGCAGTACTTC.

V is TRBV30 and J is TRBJ1-3; 7 positions match TRBD1. Germline V gene sequence: CDR1 GTSNPN, CDR2 SVGIG (reference sequence). The V segment lost 5 bases and the J segment 2 bases; nucleotides outside the gene matches: 9. The CDR3 has 15 amino acids. DNA for the CDR3: TGTGCCTGGCACGACAGGGCAAGTGCTGGAAACACCATATATTTT. Translated: CAWHDRASAGNTIYF.

For the CDR3, the DNA is TGTGCCAGCGACGTGACAGGGGTTTGCAATCAGCCCCAGCATTTT. Translation: CASDVTGVCNQPQHF. V gene TRBV6-8 combines with J gene TRBJ1-5; 8 nucleotides align to TRBD1. The germline gives CDR1 MNHGY, CDR2 SAAAGT. This CDR3 contains 15 residues. The trim removed 8 bases at V and 2 bases at J, leaving 8 bases unmatched.

Written as DNA, the CDR3 is TGTGCCAGCAGTTCGGCCGGAGGGGAGTTTCAGCCCCAGCATTTT. This sequence encodes CASSSAGGEFQPQHF. V and J are TRBV28 and TRBJ1-5; possibly TRBD1 for D (5 bases). Germline V gene data show CDR1 as MDHEN and CDR2 as SYDVKM. The CDR3 loop spans 15 amino acids. The germline V and J ends were trimmed by 4 bases and 6 bases, with 16 bases remaining between them.

The chain employs TRBV7-3 and TRBJ2-1, with D uncertain. Looked up from germline, CDR1 is SGHTA and CDR2 is FQGTGA. The V and J ends lost 5 bases and 0 bases respectively, with 14 bases between them. CDR3 length: 16 residues. CDR3: CASSAAGRNSYNEQFF. CDR3 nucleotide sequence: TGTGCCAGCAGCGCCGCCGGGCGGAACTCCTACAATGAGCAGTTCTTC.

The V gene is TRBV5-4, the J gene TRBJ2-4, with a possible D match to TRBD1 (6 bases). V was pared by 1 base and J by 8 bases, with 16 bases between. Per the germline V gene, CDR1 is SGHNT and CDR2 is YYREEE (reference sequence). The CDR3 has 15 amino acids. The CDR3 DNA reads as TGTGCCAGCAGCTTGTTCAAGGGTGAGGGGGACATTCAGTACTTC. Translating gives CASSLFKGEGDIQYF.

The rearrangement joins TRBV15 to TRBJ1-2, with D possibly being TRBD1 (5 bases). V lost 0 bases and J 8 bases, leaving 13 bases between the germline ends. CDR3 length: 14 amino acids. CDR1 and CDR2 from the germline V gene are LNHNV and YYDKDF (reference sequence). CDR3 in DNA: TGTGCCACCAGCAGAGACCCCCGGGACTGGGGCTACACCTTC. Its translation: CATSRDPRDWGYTF.